These 10 T cell receptor beta chains were all obtained from the same sample, sequenced in a study of blood T cell repertoires in COVID-19. Libraries were prepared by immunoSEQ multiplex PCR; TCRdb keeps only in-frame clonotypes and omits some of them. Altogether more than 200,000 clones are present, 87% being singletons, with the ten largest covering roughly a tenth. The specimen sequenced was PBMCs or T cells enriched from blood (not recorded which). All receptors come from a man younger than 40 who had recovered from COVID-19.

In this sample, this clone turned up once. The rearrangement uses TRBV10-3 and TRBJ1-1; 7 nucleotides match TRBD1. CDR3 size: 16 residues. V trimming: 6 bases; J trimming: 6 bases; junction bases outside the gene matches: 16. Per the germline V gene, CDR1 is ENHRY and CDR2 is SYGVKD. The CDR3 region is CAISQRLQGMGAEAFF. The CDR3, as DNA: TGTGCCATCAGCCAGCGGCTACAGGGGATGGGGGCTGAAGCTTTCTTT.

The genes are TRBV10-1 and TRBJ2-7; D remains ambiguous. The CDR3 consists of 15 residues. Deletions cut 6 bases from V and 0 bases from J, with 15 bases between. Germline lookup yields CDR1 WNHNN and CDR2 SYGVQD (reference sequence). The CDR3 loop is CASSPLASNSYEQYF. CDR3 sequence (DNA): TGCGCCAGCAGCCCCCTCGCTAGTAACTCCTACGAGCAGTACTTC.

V is TRBV7-2 and J is TRBJ1-3; weak D call: TRBD1 (6 bases). The germline V gene has CDR1 SGHTA and CDR2 FQGNSA. The V end was cut by 5 bases, the J end by 1 base, with 18 bases between. This CDR3 comprises 17 residues. CDR3 DNA sequence: TGTGCCAGCAGCCCCCATCGTACAGGGATATCTGGAAACACCATATATTTT. It is translated as CASSPHRTGISGNTIYF.

V gene TRBV4-3 combines with J gene TRBJ1-1; D is perhaps TRBD1 (5 bases). Trimming took 4 bases from V and 5 from J, leaving 14 bases between them. The CDR3 has 14 residues. Germline CDR1 and CDR2: LGHNA and YSLEER. DNA of the CDR3: TGCGCCAGCAGCCCCGTCGGGGGATTGACTGAAGCTTTCTTT. Its translation is CASSPVGGLTEAFF.

The chain combines TRBV7-3 with TRBJ2-1, with TRBD2 identical over 7 bases. This CDR3 comprises 15 residues. After removal of 8 bases from V and 0 bases from J, the junction contained 7 bases not matched to a gene. Germline CDR1 SGHTA, CDR2 FQGTGA. CDR3 bases: TGTGCCAGCTCTATCCCGGGGGGCTCCTACAATGAGCAGTTCTTC. Translated: CASSIPGGSYNEQFF.

J is TRBJ2-5 and V is TRBV5-1; TRBD2 matches 13 bases. This CDR3 is built from 18 residues. CDR1 is SGHRS, CDR2 YFSETQ, per germline. Trimming removed 7 bases from V and 5 bases from J; junction bases left unmatched: 17. The CDR3 DNA sequence: TGCGCCAGCCTTACTCGGACTAGCGGGAGAGAGAGGAAGGAGACCCAGTACTTC. This translates into CASLTRTSGRERKETQYF. Looking up the rest from reference TRBV5-1 and TRBJ2-5 gives the full variable domain: KAGVTQTPRYLIKTRGQQVTLSCSPISGHRSVSWYQQTPGQGLQFLFEYFSETQRNKGNFPGRFSGRQFSNSRSEMNVSTLELGDSALYLCASLTRTSGRERKETQYFGPGTRLLVL.

For the CDR3, the DNA is TGTGCCAGCAGCTCGACTCTACAGGGCTATGGCTACACCTTC. Its translation: CASSSTLQGYGYTF. J is TRBJ1-2 and V is TRBV7-2; a possible D gene is TRBD1 (6 bases). There are 14 residues in the CDR3. V lost 4 bases, J lost 4 bases, and 13 bases lay in between. Germline V gene lookup returns CDR1 SGHTA and CDR2 FQGNSA.

The rearrangement joins TRBV28 to TRBJ1-2; unclear D gene. The CDR3 contains 11 residues. Germline V gene sequence: CDR1 MDHEN, CDR2 SYDVKM. The V end lost 5 bases, the J end lost 8 bases, and 9 bases lay between the germline ends. CDR3 residues: CASSGAGGYTF. CDR3 nucleotides: TGTGCCAGCAGTGGTGCAGGAGGCTACACCTTC.

This rearrangement joins TRBV19 to TRBJ1-2; D is unclear. Germline lookup yields CDR1 LNHDA and CDR2 SQIVND (reference sequence). Trimming left V 3 bases short and J 0 bases short, with 8 bases between. The length of the CDR3 is 14 residues. The CDR3 coding sequence is TGTGCCAGTAGTATCGCCCCTACTAACTATGGCTACACCTTC. Its translation: CASSIAPTNYGYTF. Full variable domain (outside the CDR3, taken from reference TRBV19 and TRBJ1-2): DGGITQSPKYLFRKEGQNVTLSCEQNLNHDAMYWYRQDPGQGLRLIYYSQIVNDFQKGDIAEGYSVSREKKESFPLTVTSAQKNPTAFYLCASSIAPTNYGYTFGSGTRLTVV.

The J gene is TRBJ2-7, the V gene TRBV27; 12 positions agree with TRBD1. The CDR3 covers 15 residues. In germline, CDR1 is MNHEY, CDR2 SMNVEV (reference sequence). Trimming took 5 bases from V and 3 from J; bases not matched to a gene: 5. Written as DNA, the CDR3 is TGTGCCAGCAGTAGCGGGACAGGGGGCTTCTACGAGCAGTACTTC. This sequence encodes CASSSGTGGFYEQYF.